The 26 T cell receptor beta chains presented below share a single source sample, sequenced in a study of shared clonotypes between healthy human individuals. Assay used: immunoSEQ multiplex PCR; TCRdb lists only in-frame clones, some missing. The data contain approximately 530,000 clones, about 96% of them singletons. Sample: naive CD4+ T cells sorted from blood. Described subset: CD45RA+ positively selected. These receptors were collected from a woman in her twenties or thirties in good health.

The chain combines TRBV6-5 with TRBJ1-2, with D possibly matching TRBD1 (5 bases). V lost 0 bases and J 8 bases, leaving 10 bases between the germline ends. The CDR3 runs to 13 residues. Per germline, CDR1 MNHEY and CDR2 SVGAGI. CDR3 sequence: CASSYSRPGGYTF. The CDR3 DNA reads TGTGCCAGCAGTTACTCGAGACCAGGGGGCTACACCTTC.

The CDR3 region has the DNA TGTGCCAGCAGTTACATTGGCAGATCTGGAAACACCATATATTTT. It translates to CASSYIGRSGNTIYF. The chain uses TRBV6-6 and TRBJ1-3, with D unresolved. V dropped 2 bases and J dropped 1 base, with 9 bases sitting between them. Germline lookup yields CDR1 MNHNY and CDR2 SVGAGI (reference sequence). The CDR3 totals 15 residues.

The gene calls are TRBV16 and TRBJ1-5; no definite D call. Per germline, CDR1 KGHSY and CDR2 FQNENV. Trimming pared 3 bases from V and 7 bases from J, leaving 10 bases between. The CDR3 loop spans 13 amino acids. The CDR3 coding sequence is TGTGCCAGCAGCCACTCGGACGGACAGCCCCAGCATTTT. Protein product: CASSHSDGQPQHF.

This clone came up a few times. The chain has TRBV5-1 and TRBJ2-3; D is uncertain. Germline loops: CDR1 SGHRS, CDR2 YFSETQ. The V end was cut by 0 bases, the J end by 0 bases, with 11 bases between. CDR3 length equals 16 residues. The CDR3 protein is CASSLGASYSTDTQYF. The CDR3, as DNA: TGCGCCAGCAGCTTGGGGGCTTCCTATAGCACAGATACGCAGTATTTT.

This CDR3 is CASTGVQALGNEQFF. The DNA for the CDR3 is TGTGCCAGCACAGGGGTCCAGGCTCTCGGTAATGAGCAGTTCTTC. The gene calls are TRBV11-2 and TRBJ2-1, with D maybe TRBD1 (6 bases). V was clipped by 7 bases and J by 7 bases, with 20 bases between them. This CDR3 is 15 amino acids long. Germline V gene sequence: CDR1 SGHAT, CDR2 FQNNGV.

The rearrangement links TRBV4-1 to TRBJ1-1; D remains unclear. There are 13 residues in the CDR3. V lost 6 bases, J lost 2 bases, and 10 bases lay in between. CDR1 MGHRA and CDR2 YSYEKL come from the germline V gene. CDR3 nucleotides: TGCGCCAGCAGTGGGCACGACAACACTGAAGCTTTCTTT. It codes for CASSGHDNTEAFF.

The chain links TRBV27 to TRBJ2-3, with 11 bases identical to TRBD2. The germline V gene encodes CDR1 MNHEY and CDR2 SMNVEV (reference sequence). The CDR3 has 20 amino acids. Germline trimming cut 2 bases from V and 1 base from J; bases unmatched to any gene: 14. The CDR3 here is CASSLGFGASGRSGTDTQYF. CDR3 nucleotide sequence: TGTGCCAGCAGTTTAGGTTTTGGGGCTAGCGGGAGGTCTGGCACAGATACGCAGTATTTT.

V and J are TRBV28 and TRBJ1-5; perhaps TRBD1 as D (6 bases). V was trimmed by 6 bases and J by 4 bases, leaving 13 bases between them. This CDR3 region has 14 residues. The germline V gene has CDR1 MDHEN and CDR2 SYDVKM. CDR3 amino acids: CASRGTLENQPQHF. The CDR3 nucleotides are TGTGCCAGCAGAGGGACACTAGAAAATCAGCCCCAGCATTTT.

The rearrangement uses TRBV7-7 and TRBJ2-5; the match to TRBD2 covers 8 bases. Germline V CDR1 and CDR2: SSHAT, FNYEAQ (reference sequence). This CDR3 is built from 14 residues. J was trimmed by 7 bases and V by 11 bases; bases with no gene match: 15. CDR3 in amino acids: CASRASGSGGTQYF. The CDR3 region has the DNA TGTGCCTCGCGGGCGAGCGGGAGTGGTGGGACCCAGTACTTC.

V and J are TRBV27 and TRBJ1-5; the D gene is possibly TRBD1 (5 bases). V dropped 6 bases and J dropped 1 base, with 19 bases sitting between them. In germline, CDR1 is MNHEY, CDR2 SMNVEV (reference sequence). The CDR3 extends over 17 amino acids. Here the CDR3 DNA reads TGTGCCAGCAGCCCAAAACTCGTCAGGGAGAGCAATCAGCCCCAGCATTTT. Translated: CASSPKLVRESNQPQHF.

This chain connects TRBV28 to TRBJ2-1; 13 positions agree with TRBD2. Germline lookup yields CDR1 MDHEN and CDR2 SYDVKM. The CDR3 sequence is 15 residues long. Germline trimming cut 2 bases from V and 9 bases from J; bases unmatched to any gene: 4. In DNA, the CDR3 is TGTGCCAGCAGTTTACGGACTAGCGGGAGAGGTGAGCAGTTCTTC. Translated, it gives CASSLRTSGRGEQFF.

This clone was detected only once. CDR3 region: CASSFGVGAAGRNEQFF. CDR3 nucleotides: TGTGCCAGCAGCTTCGGCGTAGGGGCGGCAGGGCGGAATGAGCAGTTCTTC. The V gene is TRBV5-4, the J gene TRBJ2-1; D possibly corresponds to TRBD1 (5 bases). V lost 2 bases to trimming and J lost 7 bases, with 22 bases between them. The germline gives CDR1 SGHNT, CDR2 YYREEE (reference sequence). The CDR3 length is 17 residues.

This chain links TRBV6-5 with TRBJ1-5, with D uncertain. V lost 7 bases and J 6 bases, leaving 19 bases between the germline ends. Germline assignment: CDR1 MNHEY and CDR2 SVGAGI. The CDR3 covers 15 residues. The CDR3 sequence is CASTQLPGFGQPQHF. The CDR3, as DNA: TGTGCCAGCACCCAACTGCCGGGGTTCGGTCAGCCCCAGCATTTT.

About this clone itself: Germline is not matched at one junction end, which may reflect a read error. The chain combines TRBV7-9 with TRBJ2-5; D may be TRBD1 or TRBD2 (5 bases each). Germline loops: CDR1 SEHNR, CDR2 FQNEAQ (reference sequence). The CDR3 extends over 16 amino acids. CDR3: CASSLTFRDGQESQYF. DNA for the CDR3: TGTGCCAGCAGCTTAACCTTTAGGGACGGCCAAGAGAGCCAGTACTTC.

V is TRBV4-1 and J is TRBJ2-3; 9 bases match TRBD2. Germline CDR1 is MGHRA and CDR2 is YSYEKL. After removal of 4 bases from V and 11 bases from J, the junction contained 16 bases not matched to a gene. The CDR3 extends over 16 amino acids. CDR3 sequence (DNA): TGCGCCAGCAGCCTGGGTATAGCGGGGGCCCGGGGGGGGCAGTATTTT. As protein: CASSLGIAGARGGQYF.

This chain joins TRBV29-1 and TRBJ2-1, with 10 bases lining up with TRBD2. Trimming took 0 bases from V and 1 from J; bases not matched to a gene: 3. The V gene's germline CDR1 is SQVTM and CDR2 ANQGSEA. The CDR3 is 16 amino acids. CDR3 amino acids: CSVEELAGFSYNEQFF. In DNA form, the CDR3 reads TGCAGCGTTGAAGAACTAGCGGGATTTTCCTACAATGAGCAGTTCTTC.

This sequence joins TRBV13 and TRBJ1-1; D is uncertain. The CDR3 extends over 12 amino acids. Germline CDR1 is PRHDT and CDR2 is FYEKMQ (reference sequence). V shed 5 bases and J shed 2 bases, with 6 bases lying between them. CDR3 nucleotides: TGTGCCAGCAGCACGGCAAACACTGAAGCTTTCTTT. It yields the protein CASSTANTEAFF. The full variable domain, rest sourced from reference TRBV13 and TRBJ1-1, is AAGVIQSPRHLIKEKRETATLKCYPIPRHDTVYWYQQGPGQDPQFLISFYEKMQSDKGSIPDRFSAQQFSDYHSELNMSSLELGDSALYFCASSTANTEAFFGQGTRLTVV.

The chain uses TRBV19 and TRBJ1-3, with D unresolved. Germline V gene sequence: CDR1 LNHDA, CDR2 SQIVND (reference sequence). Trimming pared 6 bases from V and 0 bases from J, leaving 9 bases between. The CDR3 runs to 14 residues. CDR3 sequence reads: CASSTTNSGNTIYF. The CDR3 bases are TGTGCCAGTAGCACCACTAACTCTGGAAACACCATATATTTT.

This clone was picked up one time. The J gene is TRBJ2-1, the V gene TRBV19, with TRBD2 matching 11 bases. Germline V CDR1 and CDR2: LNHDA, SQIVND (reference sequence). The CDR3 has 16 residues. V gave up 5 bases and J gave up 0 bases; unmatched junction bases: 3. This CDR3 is CASSLSGRASYNEQFF. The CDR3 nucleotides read TGTGCCAGTAGTCTTAGCGGGAGGGCCTCCTACAATGAGCAGTTCTTC.

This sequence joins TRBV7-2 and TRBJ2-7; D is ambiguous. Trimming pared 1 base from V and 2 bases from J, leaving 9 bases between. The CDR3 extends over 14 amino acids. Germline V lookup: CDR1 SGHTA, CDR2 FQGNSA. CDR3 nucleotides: TGTGCCAGCAGCTTAGTGGCAGGCACCTACGAGCAGTACTTC. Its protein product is CASSLVAGTYEQYF.

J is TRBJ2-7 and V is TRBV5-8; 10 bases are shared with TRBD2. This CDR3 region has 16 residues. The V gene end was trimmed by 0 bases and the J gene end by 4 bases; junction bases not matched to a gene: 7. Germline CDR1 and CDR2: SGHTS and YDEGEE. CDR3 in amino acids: CASSLAKASGRYEQYF. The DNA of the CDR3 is TGTGCCAGCAGCTTGGCCAAGGCTAGCGGGAGATACGAGCAGTACTTC.

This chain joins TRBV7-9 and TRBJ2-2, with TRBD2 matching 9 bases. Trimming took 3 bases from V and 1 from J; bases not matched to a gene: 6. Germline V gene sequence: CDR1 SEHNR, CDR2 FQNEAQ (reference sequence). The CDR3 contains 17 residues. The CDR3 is CASSFNSGSLNTGELFF. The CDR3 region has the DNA TGTGCCAGCAGCTTTAATAGCGGGAGCCTGAACACCGGGGAGCTGTTTTTT.

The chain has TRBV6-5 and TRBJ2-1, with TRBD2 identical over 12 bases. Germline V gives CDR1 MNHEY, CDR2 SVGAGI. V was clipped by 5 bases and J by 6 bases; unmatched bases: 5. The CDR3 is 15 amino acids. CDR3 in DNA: TGTGCCAGCAGTAATCCTAGCGGGAGGGGCAATGAGCAGTTCTTC. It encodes CASSNPSGRGNEQFF.

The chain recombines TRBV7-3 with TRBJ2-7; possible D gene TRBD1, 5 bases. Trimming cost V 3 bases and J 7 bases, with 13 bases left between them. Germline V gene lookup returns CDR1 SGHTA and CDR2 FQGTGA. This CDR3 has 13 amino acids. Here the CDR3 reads CASSFRQGGEQYF. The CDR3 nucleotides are TGTGCCAGCAGCTTTCGGCAGGGTGGTGAGCAGTACTTC.

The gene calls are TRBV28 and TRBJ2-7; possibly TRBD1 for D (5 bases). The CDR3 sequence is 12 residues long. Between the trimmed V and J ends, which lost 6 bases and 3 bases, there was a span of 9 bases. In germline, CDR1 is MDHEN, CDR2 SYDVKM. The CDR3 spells CASSVRDYEQYF. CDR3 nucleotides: TGTGCCAGCAGCGTCAGGGACTACGAGCAGTACTTC.

The CDR3 region has the DNA TGCAGCGTTGTGTTTAGGGACCAAGAGTCGGAGACCCAGTACTTC. Its protein is CSVVFRDQESETQYF. The rearrangement links TRBV29-1 to TRBJ2-5; D assignment may be TRBD1 or TRBD2 (5 bases each). The CDR3 is 15 amino acids. V was clipped by 4 bases and J by 5 bases, with 20 bases between them. Germline V lookup: CDR1 SQVTM, CDR2 ANQGSEA.